This TCR beta chain was retrieved from a study of Tregs in tolerant kidney transplant recipients. Study-level findings and limits: Validation in larger populations is needed because few patients were studied. Expanding Tregs on activated donor B cells appeared to best identify donor-specific TCRbeta clones. Biological reproducibility was not directly addressed in this study.

CD4+CD25+CD127- Tregs, CD4+CD25- non-Tregs, CD4 and CD8 cells were sorted. Worth noting for this clone: Its antigen remains unidentified.

The CDR3 runs 15 residues. V shed 1 base and J shed 0 bases, with 7 bases lying between them. The germline V gene encodes CDR1 LNHDA and CDR2 SQIVND (reference sequence). Assay used: immunoSEQ multiplex PCR; TCRdb lists only in-frame clones, some missing. The table includes approximately 90,000 clones, around nine tenths detected once. The rearrangement joins TRBV19 to TRBJ1-5; tentatively, D is TRBD1 (5 bases). The sequenced material came from CD8+ T cells from blood. This receptor was identified in a human donor in good health. This chain's CDR3 is CASSIGGASNQPQHF. The CDR3 nucleotides are TGTGCCAGTAGTATAGGTGGGGCTAGCAATCAGCCCCAGCATTTT.